This T cell receptor beta chain was obtained from a study of control samples from healthy donors and cancer patients. Germline loops: CDR1 LGHDT, CDR2 YNNKEL (reference sequence). The V gene end was trimmed by 2 bases and the J gene end by 6 bases; junction bases not matched to a gene: 6. The CDR3 spans 16 residues. Using immunoSEQ multiplex PCR, the repertoire was profiled, and TCRdb retains in-frame clones only, with some absent. The repertoire includes tens of thousands of clones, approximately 90% of them detected once, and under 2.5% sits in the top ten. Sequenced material: PBMCs. The V and J genes are TRBV3-1 (or the pseudogene TRBV3-2) and TRBJ2-1; 11 bases map to TRBD2. This receptor was obtained from a woman aged 55 to 70 with head and neck cancer. The CDR3 spells CASSQNGGTSGNEQFF. For the CDR3, the DNA is TGTGCCAGCAGCCAAAACGGGGGGACTAGCGGCAATGAGCAGTTCTTC.